Listed below are T cell receptor beta chains from one sample, sequenced in a study of T-cell memory formation after mild COVID-19. Each CDR3 protein is one row after TCRdb ran MiXCR on the 5' RACE reads. The sample holds under 110,000 distinct CDR3 sequences, around 12% seen once. The sample comprised PBMCs or a T cell subset sorted from them (not recorded which). These receptors were taken from an adult woman who had mild COVID-19 (a few samples of this study predate the infection). Cell type and time point are not known. The CDR3 runs from the conserved cysteine through the conserved F or W. A D gene is named only where the DNA matches it firmly. Clone size is shown for a subset of rows, as once, few, many or a class of expanded clone.

D gene: .; J gene: TRBJ2-5; clone size: .; V gene: TRBV20-1; CDR3 protein: CSAGDRRQETQYF; CDR3 DNA: TGCAGTGCCGGGGATAGGCGCCAAGAGACCCAGTACTTC
D gene: .; J gene: TRBJ1-4; clone size: .; V gene: TRBV27; CDR3 protein: CASSLNARTARNEKLFF; CDR3 DNA: TGTGCCAGCAGTTTAAACGCACGGACGGCCCGTAATGAAAAACTGTTTTTT
D gene: .; J gene: TRBJ2-1; clone size: .; V gene: TRBV5-6; CDR3 protein: CASSFGGIRDGSYNEQFF; CDR3 DNA: TGTGCCAGCAGCTTTGGAGGGATCCGGGACGGCTCCTACAATGAGCAGTTCTTC
D gene: .; J gene: TRBJ1-2; clone size: .; V gene: TRBV29-1; CDR3 protein: CSVSAPYGYTF; CDR3 DNA: TGCAGCGTGTCGGCCCCCTATGGCTACACCTTC
D gene: TRBD2; J gene: TRBJ2-1; clone size: .; V gene: TRBV20-1; CDR3 protein: CSARGREDNEQFF; CDR3 DNA: TGCAGTGCTAGAGGGCGGGAGGACAATGAGCAGTTCTTC
D gene: .; J gene: TRBJ2-1; clone size: .; V gene: TRBV7-9; CDR3 protein: CASSLQGHEQFF; CDR3 DNA: TGTGCCAGCAGCTTACAGGGCCATGAGCAGTTCTTC
D gene: .; J gene: TRBJ2-7; clone size: .; V gene: TRBV4-1; CDR3 protein: CASSQIDETYEQYF; CDR3 DNA: TGCGCCAGCAGCCAAATCGACGAGACCTACGAGCAGTACTTC
D gene: TRBD1; J gene: TRBJ2-3; clone size: few; V gene: TRBV5-6; CDR3 protein: CASSPGQDDTDTQYF; CDR3 DNA: TGTGCCAGCAGCCCCGGACAGGACGACACAGATACGCAGTATTTT
D gene: TRBD1; J gene: TRBJ2-3; clone size: many; V gene: TRBV5-6; CDR3 protein: CASSRQGDLHGDTQYF; CDR3 DNA: TGTGCCAGCAGCCGACAGGGAGATCTTCATGGAGATACGCAGTATTTT
D gene: TRBD1; J gene: TRBJ1-6; clone size: .; V gene: TRBV7-9; CDR3 protein: CASSFSQDRVNSPLHF; CDR3 DNA: TGTGCCAGCAGCTTCAGTCAGGACAGGGTGAATTCACCCCTCCACTTT
D gene: .; J gene: TRBJ2-2; clone size: few; V gene: TRBV12-3/TRBV12-4; CDR3 protein: CASTTSQNTGELFF; CDR3 DNA: TGTGCCAGCACAACCAGCCAGAACACCGGGGAGCTGTTTTTT
D gene: .; J gene: TRBJ1-4; clone size: few; V gene: TRBV5-1; CDR3 protein: CASSLGPGEKGEKLFF; CDR3 DNA: TGCGCCAGCAGCTTAGGTCCCGGCGAGAAAGGGGAAAAACTGTTTTTT
D gene: TRBD2; J gene: TRBJ2-3; clone size: many; V gene: TRBV4-3; CDR3 protein: CASSQGPEREGATDTQYF; CDR3 DNA: TGCGCCAGCAGCCAAGGGCCCGAGCGGGAGGGAGCCACAGATACGCAGTATTTT
D gene: .; J gene: TRBJ1-6; clone size: .; V gene: TRBV4-2; CDR3 protein: CASSEAQPLVDSPLHF; CDR3 DNA: TGTGCCAGCAGCGAAGCACAGCCACTAGTCGATTCACCCCTCCACTTT
D gene: TRBD1; J gene: TRBJ2-1; clone size: few; V gene: TRBV3-1; CDR3 protein: CASSQDFWDRTNNEQFF; CDR3 DNA: TGTGCCAGCAGCCAAGATTTTTGGGACAGGACTAATAATGAGCAGTTCTTC
D gene: TRBD1; J gene: TRBJ2-2; clone size: .; V gene: TRBV4-1; CDR3 protein: CASSQEPDRASTGELFF; CDR3 DNA: TGCGCCAGCAGCCAAGAACCCGACAGGGCTAGCACCGGGGAGCTGTTTTTT
D gene: .; J gene: TRBJ2-1; clone size: many; V gene: TRBV4-3; CDR3 protein: CASSQGGAYSYNEQFF; CDR3 DNA: TGCGCCAGCAGCCAAGGGGGAGCCTACTCCTACAATGAGCAGTTCTTC
D gene: .; J gene: TRBJ1-1; clone size: few; V gene: TRBV5-5; CDR3 protein: CASSLGYKTEAFF; CDR3 DNA: TGTGCCAGCAGCTTGGGGTATAAAACTGAAGCTTTCTTT
D gene: .; J gene: TRBJ2-1; clone size: .; V gene: TRBV7-2; CDR3 protein: CASSLVGAATYNEQFF; CDR3 DNA: TGTGCCAGCAGCTTAGTAGGGGCAGCTACCTACAATGAGCAGTTCTTC
D gene: .; J gene: TRBJ2-7; clone size: many; V gene: TRBV7-9; CDR3 protein: CASSPVPYEQYF; CDR3 DNA: TGTGCCAGCAGCCCCGTTCCCTACGAGCAGTACTTC
D gene: .; J gene: TRBJ2-5; clone size: .; V gene: TRBV6-1; CDR3 protein: CASPSQGVGETQYF; CDR3 DNA: TGTGCCAGCCCTTCACAGGGTGTAGGAGAGACCCAGTACTTC
D gene: TRBD1; J gene: TRBJ2-3; clone size: few; V gene: TRBV5-5; CDR3 protein: CASSQLTGTGRTDTQYF; CDR3 DNA: TGTGCCAGCAGTCAGCTCACCGGGACAGGTCGCACAGATACGCAGTATTTT
D gene: .; J gene: TRBJ2-7; clone size: few; V gene: TRBV29-1; CDR3 protein: CSVGVGYEQYF; CDR3 DNA: TGCAGCGTTGGTGTAGGCTACGAGCAGTACTTC
D gene: TRBD1; J gene: TRBJ2-7; clone size: many; V gene: TRBV20-1; CDR3 protein: CSARDRTGATYEQYF; CDR3 DNA: TGCAGTGCTAGAGATCGGACAGGGGCGACCTACGAGCAGTACTTC
D gene: .; J gene: TRBJ1-1; clone size: few; V gene: TRBV6-5; CDR3 protein: CASSYTDLNTEAFF; CDR3 DNA: TGTGCCAGCAGTTACACGGACCTAAACACTGAAGCTTTCTTT
D gene: .; J gene: TRBJ2-7; clone size: .; V gene: TRBV11-2; CDR3 protein: CASLSSGDEQYF; CDR3 DNA: TGTGCCAGTCTCTCTTCGGGGGACGAGCAGTACTTC
D gene: .; J gene: TRBJ1-1; clone size: .; V gene: TRBV7-9; CDR3 protein: CASSLLLDTSNTEAFF; CDR3 DNA: TGTGCCAGCAGCTTACTTCTGGACACTTCGAACACTGAAGCTTTCTTT
D gene: TRBD2; J gene: TRBJ2-7; clone size: few; V gene: TRBV15; CDR3 protein: CATSIGSGRVSYEQYF; CDR3 DNA: TGTGCCACCAGCATAGGTAGCGGGAGGGTTTCCTACGAGCAGTACTTC
D gene: TRBD2; J gene: TRBJ2-1; clone size: many; V gene: TRBV19; CDR3 protein: CASSIVETSAHNEQFF; CDR3 DNA: TGTGCCAGTAGTATAGTTGAGACTAGCGCGCACAATGAGCAGTTCTTC
D gene: TRBD1; J gene: TRBJ1-1; clone size: .; V gene: TRBV12-3/TRBV12-4; CDR3 protein: CASSWDRLAFF; CDR3 DNA: TGTGCCAGCAGTTGGGACAGGTTGGCTTTCTTT
D gene: TRBD2; J gene: TRBJ2-1; clone size: many; V gene: TRBV7-6; CDR3 protein: CASSLVASPSGAAYNEQFF; CDR3 DNA: TGTGCCAGCAGCTTAGTCGCCTCGCCTAGCGGGGCCGCCTACAATGAGCAGTTCTTC
D gene: TRBD1; J gene: TRBJ2-7; clone size: few; V gene: TRBV27; CDR3 protein: CASRRGQGAGEQYF; CDR3 DNA: TGTGCCAGCAGGCGTGGACAGGGGGCTGGCGAGCAGTACTTC
D gene: TRBD1; J gene: TRBJ2-3; clone size: .; V gene: TRBV7-8; CDR3 protein: CASSSEGTGASTDTQYF; CDR3 DNA: TGTGCCAGCAGCTCTGAGGGGACAGGAGCTAGCACAGATACGCAGTATTTT
D gene: .; J gene: TRBJ2-3; clone size: few; V gene: TRBV7-2; CDR3 protein: CASSFGLTDTQYF; CDR3 DNA: TGTGCCAGCAGCTTCGGACTCACAGATACGCAGTATTTT
D gene: .; J gene: TRBJ2-3; clone size: few; V gene: TRBV21-1; CDR3 protein: CASRRGGRGSDTQYF; CDR3 DNA: TGTGCCAGCAGACGAGGCGGGAGGGGGTCAGATACGCAGTATTTT
D gene: TRBD1; J gene: TRBJ2-5; clone size: many; V gene: TRBV27; CDR3 protein: CASSPGQGAISGQETQYF; CDR3 DNA: TGTGCCAGCAGCCCCGGACAGGGGGCGATCTCCGGCCAAGAGACCCAGTACTTC
D gene: TRBD1; J gene: TRBJ2-5; clone size: .; V gene: TRBV6-5; CDR3 protein: CASTRTGGEVETQYF; CDR3 DNA: TGTGCCAGCACCAGGACAGGGGGCGAGGTGGAGACCCAGTACTTC
D gene: .; J gene: TRBJ2-3; clone size: few; V gene: TRBV10-3; CDR3 protein: CATRPGLQDTQYF; CDR3 DNA: TGTGCCACCAGGCCGGGGTTACAGGATACGCAGTATTTT
D gene: TRBD2; J gene: TRBJ2-1; clone size: .; V gene: TRBV7-9; CDR3 protein: CASSLEGSGRNEQFF; CDR3 DNA: TGTGCCAGCAGCTTAGAAGGTAGCGGGAGGAATGAGCAGTTCTTC
D gene: .; J gene: TRBJ2-1; clone size: many; V gene: TRBV11-2; CDR3 protein: CASTLFGATNYNEQFF; CDR3 DNA: TGTGCCAGCACCCTCTTTGGGGCCACCAACTACAATGAGCAGTTCTTC
D gene: TRBD1; J gene: TRBJ2-7; clone size: .; V gene: TRBV19; CDR3 protein: CASSFGQGGEQYF; CDR3 DNA: TGTGCCAGTAGTTTCGGACAGGGAGGCGAGCAGTACTTC
D gene: TRBD1; J gene: TRBJ2-3; clone size: few; V gene: TRBV9; CDR3 protein: CATAGQGRTDTQYF; CDR3 DNA: TGTGCCACCGCGGGACAGGGGAGGACAGATACGCAGTATTTT
D gene: .; J gene: TRBJ2-7; clone size: many; V gene: TRBV7-8; CDR3 protein: CASSLGLSSYEQYF; CDR3 DNA: TGTGCCAGCAGCCTCGGACTCAGCTCCTACGAGCAGTACTTC
D gene: .; J gene: TRBJ1-2; clone size: .; V gene: TRBV12-3/TRBV12-4; CDR3 protein: CASSFTGQLYGYTF; CDR3 DNA: TGTGCCAGCAGTTTCACTGGACAGCTTTATGGCTACACCTTC
D gene: TRBD2; J gene: TRBJ2-1; clone size: .; V gene: TRBV5-1; CDR3 protein: CASSPRLAEQFF; CDR3 DNA: TGCGCCAGCAGCCCGCGACTAGCGGAGCAGTTCTTC